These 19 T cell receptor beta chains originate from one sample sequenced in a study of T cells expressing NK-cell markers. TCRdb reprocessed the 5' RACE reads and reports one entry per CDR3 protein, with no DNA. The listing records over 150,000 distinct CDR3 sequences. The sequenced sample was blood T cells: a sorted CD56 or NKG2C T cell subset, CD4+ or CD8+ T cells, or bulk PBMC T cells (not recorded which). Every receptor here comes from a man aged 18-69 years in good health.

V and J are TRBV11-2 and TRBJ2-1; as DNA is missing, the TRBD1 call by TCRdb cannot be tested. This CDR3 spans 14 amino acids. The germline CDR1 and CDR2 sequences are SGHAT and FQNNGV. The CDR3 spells CASSVDVGIGRQFF.

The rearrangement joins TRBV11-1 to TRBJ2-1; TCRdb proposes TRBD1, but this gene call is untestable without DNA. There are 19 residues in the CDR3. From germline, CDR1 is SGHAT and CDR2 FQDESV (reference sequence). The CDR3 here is CASSLPHWDSRRGYNEQFF.

The CDR3 loop is CASRKGNTEAFF. The V call is TRBV19, the J call TRBJ1-1. Germline V lookup: CDR1 LNHDA, CDR2 SQIVND (reference sequence). The CDR3 has 12 amino acids.

The CDR3 reads CASTARGGNTEAFF. The V call is TRBV6-1, the J call TRBJ1-1; TCRdb reports TRBD1, a call that lacks DNA to check it against. The CDR3 is made up of 14 amino acids. The germline gives CDR1 MNHNS, CDR2 SASEGT.

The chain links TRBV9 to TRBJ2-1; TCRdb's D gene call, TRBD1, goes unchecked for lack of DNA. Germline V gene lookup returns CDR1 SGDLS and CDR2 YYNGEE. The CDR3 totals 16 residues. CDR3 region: CASSLDGTEYYNEQFF.

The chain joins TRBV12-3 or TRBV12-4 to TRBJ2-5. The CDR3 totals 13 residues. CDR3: CASTRENWETQYF.

CDR3 protein: CASSQGQGFSGANVLTF. The chain combines TRBV4-1 with TRBJ2-6; the TCRdb D gene call, TRBD1, has no DNA to confirm it. The germline V gene has CDR1 MGHRA and CDR2 YSYEKL. CDR3 length: 17 residues.

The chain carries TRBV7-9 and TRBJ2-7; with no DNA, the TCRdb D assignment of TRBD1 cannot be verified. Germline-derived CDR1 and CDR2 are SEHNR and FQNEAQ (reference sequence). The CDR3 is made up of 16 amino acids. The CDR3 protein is CASSLSGTGGSYEQYF.

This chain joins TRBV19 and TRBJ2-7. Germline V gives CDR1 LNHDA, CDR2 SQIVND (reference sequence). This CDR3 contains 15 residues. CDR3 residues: CASSIELAVSYEQYF.

The CDR3 sequence is CASFSGTNQPQHF. The chain has TRBV28 and TRBJ1-5; TCRdb calls TRBD1, which cannot be checked without DNA. The CDR3 loop spans 13 amino acids. Germline V lookup: CDR1 MDHEN, CDR2 SYDVKM.

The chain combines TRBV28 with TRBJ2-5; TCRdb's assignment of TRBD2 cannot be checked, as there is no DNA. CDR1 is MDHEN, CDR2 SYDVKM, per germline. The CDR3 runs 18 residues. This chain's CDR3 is CASTAGLAGAAYQETQYF.

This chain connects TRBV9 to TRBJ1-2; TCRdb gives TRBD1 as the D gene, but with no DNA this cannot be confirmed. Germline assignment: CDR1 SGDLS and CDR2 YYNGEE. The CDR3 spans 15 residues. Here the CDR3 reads CASSLWTGAGYGYTF. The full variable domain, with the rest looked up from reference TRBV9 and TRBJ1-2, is DSGVTQTPKHLITATGQRVTLRCSPRSGDLSVYWYQQSLDQGLQFLIQYYNGEERAKGNILERFSAQQFPDLHSELNLSSLELGDSALYFCASSLWTGAGYGYTFGSGTRLTVV.

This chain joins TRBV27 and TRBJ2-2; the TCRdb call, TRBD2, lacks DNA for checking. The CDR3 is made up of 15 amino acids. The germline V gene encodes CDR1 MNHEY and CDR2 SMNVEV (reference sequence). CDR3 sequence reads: CASSTPGLAGGELFF.

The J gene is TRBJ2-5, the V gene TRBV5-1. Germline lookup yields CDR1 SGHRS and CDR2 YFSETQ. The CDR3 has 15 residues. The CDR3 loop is CASSILPSNQETQYF.

The CDR3 loop is CASRGWTGDEREQYF. The V gene is TRBV2, the J gene TRBJ2-7; checking the TCRdb D call of TRBD1 is not possible without DNA. The CDR3 has 15 amino acids. Germline lookup yields CDR1 SNHLY and CDR2 FYNNEI. Full variable domain (missing parts from reference TRBV2 and TRBJ2-7): EPEVTQTPSHQVTQMGQEVILRCVPISNHLYFYWYRQILGQKVEFLVSFYNNEISEKSEIFDDQFSVERPDGSNFTLKIRSTKLEDSAMYFCASRGWTGDEREQYFGPGTRLTVT.

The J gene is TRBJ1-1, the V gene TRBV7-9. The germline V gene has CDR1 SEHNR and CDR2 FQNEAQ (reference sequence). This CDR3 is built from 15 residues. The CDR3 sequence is CASSLGGLLNTEAFF.

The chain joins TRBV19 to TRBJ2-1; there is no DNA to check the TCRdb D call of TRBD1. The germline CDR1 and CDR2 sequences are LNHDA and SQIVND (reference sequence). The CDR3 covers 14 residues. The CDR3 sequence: CASSIDPPQNEQFF.

The chain's CDR3 is CASSWGQGGLYEQYF. The V call is TRBV11-2, the J call TRBJ2-7; TCRdb proposes TRBD1, but this gene call is untestable without DNA. The CDR3 sequence is 15 residues long. Germline V gives CDR1 SGHAT, CDR2 FQNNGV.

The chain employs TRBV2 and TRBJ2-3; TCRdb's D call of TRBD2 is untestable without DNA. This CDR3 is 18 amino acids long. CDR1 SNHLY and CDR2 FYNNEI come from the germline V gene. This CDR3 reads CASSAETSGGASTDTQYF. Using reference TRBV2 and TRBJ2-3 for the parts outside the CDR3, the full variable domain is EPEVTQTPSHQVTQMGQEVILRCVPISNHLYFYWYRQILGQKVEFLVSFYNNEISEKSEIFDDQFSVERPDGSNFTLKIRSTKLEDSAMYFCASSAETSGGASTDTQYFGPGTRLTVL.